The text below deals with one T cell receptor beta chain. This sample stems from a study of blood T cell repertoires in COVID-19. The CDR3 consists of 15 residues. The germline V gene has CDR1 MNHEY and CDR2 SVGAGI. V lost 2 bases to trimming and J lost 3 bases; unmatched junction nucleotides: 5. TCRdb keeps only in-frame clones here, not all; method: immunoSEQ multiplex PCR. Among 200,000 to 250,000 clones listed, approximately 83% were seen once. This sequence originates from a woman in her sixties with acute or convalescent COVID-19. The sequencing sample was made of peripheral blood. The chain employs TRBV6-5 and TRBJ1-1, with 8 bases matching TRBD1. The CDR3 coding sequence is TGTGCCAGCAGTTACGGGCAGGGGGCGGACACTGAAGCTTTCTTT. Translated, it gives CASSYGQGADTEAFF.